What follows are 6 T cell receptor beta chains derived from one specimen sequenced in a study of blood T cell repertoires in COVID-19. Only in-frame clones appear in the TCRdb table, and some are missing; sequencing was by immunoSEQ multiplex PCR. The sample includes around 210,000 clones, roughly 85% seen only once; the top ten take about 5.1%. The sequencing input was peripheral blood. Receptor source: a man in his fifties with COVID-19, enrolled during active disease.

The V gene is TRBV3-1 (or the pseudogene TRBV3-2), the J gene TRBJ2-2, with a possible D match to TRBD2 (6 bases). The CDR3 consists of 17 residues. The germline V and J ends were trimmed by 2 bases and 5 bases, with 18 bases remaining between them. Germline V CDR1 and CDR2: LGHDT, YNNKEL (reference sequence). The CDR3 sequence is CASSQYEGRGGTGELFF. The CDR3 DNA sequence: TGTGCCAGCAGCCAATACGAAGGACGGGGAGGAACCGGGGAGCTGTTTTTT.

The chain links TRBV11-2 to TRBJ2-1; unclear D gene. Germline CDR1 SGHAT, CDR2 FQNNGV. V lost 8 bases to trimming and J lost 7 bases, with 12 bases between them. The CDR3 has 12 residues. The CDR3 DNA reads TGTGCCAGCCGCCCTCCCGGGAATGAGCAGTTCTTC. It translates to CASRPPGNEQFF.

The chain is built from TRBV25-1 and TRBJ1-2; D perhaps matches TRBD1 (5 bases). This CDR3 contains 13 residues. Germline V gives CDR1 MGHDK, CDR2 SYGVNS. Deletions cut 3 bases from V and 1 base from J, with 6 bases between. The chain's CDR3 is CASSDRVNYGYTF. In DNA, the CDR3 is TGTGCCAGCAGTGACAGGGTTAACTATGGCTACACCTTC.

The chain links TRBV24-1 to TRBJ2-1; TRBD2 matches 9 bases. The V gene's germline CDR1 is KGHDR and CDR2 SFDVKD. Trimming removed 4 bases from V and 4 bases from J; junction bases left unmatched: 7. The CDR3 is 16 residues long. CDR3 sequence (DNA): TGTGCCACCAGTGACCAAAGCGGGGGGACTTACAATGAGCAGTTCTTC. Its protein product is CATSDQSGGTYNEQFF.

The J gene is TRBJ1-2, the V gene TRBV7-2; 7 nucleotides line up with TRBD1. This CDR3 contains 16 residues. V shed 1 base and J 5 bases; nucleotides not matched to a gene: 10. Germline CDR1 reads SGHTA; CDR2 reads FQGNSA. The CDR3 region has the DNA TGTGCCAGCAGCTTAGGGGGTCCAGACAGGGTTTATGGCTACACCTTC. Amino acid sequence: CASSLGGPDRVYGYTF.

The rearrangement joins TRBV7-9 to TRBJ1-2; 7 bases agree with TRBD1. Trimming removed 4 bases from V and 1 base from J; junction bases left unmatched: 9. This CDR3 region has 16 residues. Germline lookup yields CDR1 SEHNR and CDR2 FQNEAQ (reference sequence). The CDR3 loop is CASSSGQNYYNYGYTF. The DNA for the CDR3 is TGTGCCAGCAGCTCGGGACAGAACTATTATAACTATGGCTACACCTTC.